This T cell receptor beta chain stems from a study of long-term antiretroviral therapy in people with HIV. Germline V gene lookup returns CDR1 SGHDN and CDR2 FVKESK. V was pared by 3 bases and J by 7 bases, with 6 bases of the junction left unmatched. The CDR3 runs 15 residues. The assay, immunoSEQ v3.0, was run at survey level. Sequencing efforts were directed toward about 35,000-55,000 T-cell genomes per sample. Generated by immunoSEQ multiplex PCR, the TCRdb table keeps only in-frame clones and is missing some. The sample has roughly 45,000 clones, about 86% seen once; the top ten hold more than 2.5%.

This TCR was sampled from a woman aged 18-29 years with HIV. The rearrangement uses TRBV14 and TRBJ2-1, with 10 positions matching TRBD2. Sequencing used unsorted PBMCs, obtained 0.8 years after starting antiretroviral therapy. This CDR3 is CASSQPTSGRNEQFF. The CDR3 nucleotides are TGTGCCAGCAGCCAGCCGACTAGCGGGCGAAATGAGCAGTTCTTC.